This T cell receptor (beta chain) appears in the sequencing data of a study of vaccination and CD4 T cells after COVID-19. Study-level results: Clonotypes reactive to SARS-CoV-2 had a median that went up from roughly 21 to 40, but not significantly.

Trimming at V came to 4 bases and at J to 3 bases, leaving 5 bases not matched to a gene. The CDR3 is made up of 15 amino acids. Germline CDR1 is MNHNS and CDR2 is SASEGT. Time point: late sampling 161 to 241 days after vaccination in a few convalescent patients. The treatment: approximately nine-day PBMC culture with coronavirus spike peptide pools or control peptides (ViraFEST assay). ViraFEST grew antigen-specific T cells using peptide pools, then sequenced TCRs. Researchers used the Oncomine TCR Beta short-read assay to sequence DNA from cultured CD4+ T cells. From CD4+ T cells that had been cultured, genomic DNA was extracted. TCRdb analysed the PCR reads with MiXCR anew, one entry per CDR3 protein. The sample includes around 15,000 distinct CDR3 sequences, more than 40% of them seen just once. For this clonotype: Its antigen is undetermined.

The material was CD4+ T cells from blood, cultured in vitro, obtained about 7 months after SARS-CoV-2 vaccination. The source is a human donor who had recovered from COVID-19. The rearrangement uses TRBV6-1 and TRBJ1-3, with 8 bases that match TRBD1. CDR3 in DNA: TGTGCCAGCAGTGCCCTAGGACAGGGTGGAAACACCATATATTTT. Protein product: CASSALGQGGNTIYF.